This T cell receptor beta chain was recovered during a study of T-cell memory formation after mild COVID-19. Findings and caveats of the study: CD4+ contracting clones were found mainly in CM and EM, and CD8+ ones in EMRA. Several responding clones turned up in pre-infection memory, indicating that cross-reactive memory may have taken part.

The CDR3 has 14 residues. V lost 2 bases and J lost 6, with 12 bases in between. The germline gives CDR1 SGHKS, CDR2 YYEKEE (reference sequence). About this clonotype itself: As yet, its antigen is unknown.

A single record per CDR3 protein comes from TCRdb applying MiXCR to the 5' RACE reads. There are a few hundred thousand distinct CDR3 sequences in the sample; approximately 16% occur only once, and roughly 21% lies in the top ten. V gene TRBV5-5 combines with J gene TRBJ2-1; D might be TRBD2 (5 bases). This sequence originates from a man between 18 and 29 years old who had mild COVID-19 (a few samples of this study predate the infection). Cell type and time point are not known. The sequencing sample was made of PBMCs or a T cell subset sorted from them (not recorded which). In DNA form, the CDR3 reads TGTGCCAGCAGCTTCACTAGTCTTAGCAATGAGCAGTTCTTC. Its protein is CASSFTSLSNEQFF.